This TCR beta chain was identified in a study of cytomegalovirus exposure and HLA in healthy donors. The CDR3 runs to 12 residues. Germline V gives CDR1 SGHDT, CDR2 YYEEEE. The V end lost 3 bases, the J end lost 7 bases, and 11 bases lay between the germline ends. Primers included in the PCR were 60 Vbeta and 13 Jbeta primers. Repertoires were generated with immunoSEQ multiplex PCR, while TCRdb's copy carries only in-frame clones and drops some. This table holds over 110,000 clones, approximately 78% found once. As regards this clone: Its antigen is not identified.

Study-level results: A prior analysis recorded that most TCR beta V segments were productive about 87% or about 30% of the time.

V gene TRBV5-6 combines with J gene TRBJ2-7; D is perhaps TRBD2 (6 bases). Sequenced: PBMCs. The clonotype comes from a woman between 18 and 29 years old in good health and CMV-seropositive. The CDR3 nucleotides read TGTGCCAGCAGCTCGGCGGGGTTTGAGCAGTACTTC. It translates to CASSSAGFEQYF.